Shown below are 17 T cell receptor beta chains from a single sample sequenced in a study of Tregs in tolerant kidney transplant recipients. Using immunoSEQ multiplex PCR, the repertoire was profiled, and TCRdb retains in-frame clones only, with some absent. The sample has tens of thousands of clones; 70% to 90% are singletons. Material: Tregs from blood, obtained before the transplant. These receptors were taken from a human donor who received a combined kidney and bone marrow transplant.

The rearrangement uses TRBV21-1 and TRBJ2-3; the table calls TRBD2, which could not be checked here. TRBV21-1 is a pseudogene. The CDR3 length is 24 residues. CDR3 in DNA: TGTGCCAGCAACCCCTACCGGGACTCCCTAGCGGGAGGGCGCCGGGACTTTCATGCAGATACGCAGTATTTT. This encodes CASNPYRDSLAGGRRDFHADTQYF.

This clone was picked up one time. The CDR3 protein is CASSSPGLTYEQYF. CDR3 sequence (DNA): TGTGCCAGCAGTTCCCCGGGACTTACCTACGAGCAGTACTTC. The V gene is TRBV28, the J gene TRBJ2-7, with D possibly matching TRBD2 (6 bases). Germline CDR1 MDHEN, CDR2 SYDVKM. V lost 4 bases, J lost 2 bases, and 12 bases lay in between. CDR3 length: 14 amino acids.

V is TRBV21-1 and J is TRBJ1-1. TRBV21-1 is a pseudogene segment. This CDR3 contains 19 residues. In DNA form, the CDR3 reads TGTGCCAGCAGCAAAGTGTCCTCAACTATCGGTGAGGGTGGAAGAGGAGCTTTCTTT. It is translated as CASSKVSSTIGEGGRGAFF.

This chain uses TRBV5-4 with TRBJ1-2; 7 nucleotides align to TRBD1. The V segment lost 0 bases and the J segment 6 bases; nucleotides outside the gene matches: 5. The length of the CDR3 is 14 residues. Germline V gene lookup returns CDR1 SGHNT and CDR2 YYREEE (reference sequence). The CDR3 bases are TGTGCCAGCAGCTTGGGACAGGGCGATGATGGCTACACCTTC. It is translated as CASSLGQGDDGYTF.

This clone was counted between two and nine times. The chain links TRBV6-5 to TRBJ1-1, with D unresolved. CDR1 MNHEY and CDR2 SVGAGI come from the germline V gene. Trimming left V 5 bases short and J 1 base short, with 5 bases between. The CDR3 has 12 amino acids. Written as DNA, the CDR3 is TGTGCCAGCAGTGGGAAGAACACTGAAGCTTTCTTT. It specifies CASSGKNTEAFF.

This clone was recorded a few times. The chain joins TRBV10-2 to TRBJ2-7; TRBD2 aligns across 8 bases. Germline V gene sequence: CDR1 WSHSY, CDR2 SAAADI. The junction had 6 bases not matched to a gene; V was cut back by 7 bases and J by 4 bases. The CDR3 length is 13 residues. This chain's CDR3 is CASKVREAYEQYF. For the CDR3, the DNA is TGCGCCAGCAAGGTGCGGGAGGCTTACGAGCAGTACTTC.

This clone was seen once. J is TRBJ1-5 and V is TRBV7-9, with 8 bases fitting TRBD1. Germline assignment: CDR1 SEHNR and CDR2 FQNEAQ (reference sequence). The length of the CDR3 is 16 residues. V lost 4 bases, J lost 2 bases, and 7 bases stayed unmatched. The DNA for the CDR3 is TGTGCCAGCAGCTCGGCAGGGGGCAAGGGCAATCAGCCCCAGCATTTT. It codes for CASSSAGGKGNQPQHF. Supplemented by reference TRBV7-9 and TRBJ1-5, the full variable domain reads DTGVSQNPRHKITKRGQNVTFRCDPISEHNRLYWYRQTLGQGPEFLTYFQNEAQLEKSRLLSDRFSAERPKGSFSTLEIQRTEQGDSAMYLCASSSAGGKGNQPQHFGDGTRLSIL.

This chain links TRBV27 with TRBJ2-1; 9 bases match TRBD2. From germline, CDR1 is MNHEY and CDR2 SMNVEV (reference sequence). CDR3 length: 18 amino acids. Losses at the gene ends were 6 bases for V and 5 bases for J; bases not matched to a gene: 17. This chain's CDR3 is CASSPRGTGLAINNEQFF. The DNA for the CDR3 is TGTGCCAGCAGCCCCAGGGGTACGGGACTAGCCATTAACAATGAGCAGTTCTTC.

This clone was detected only once. This chain uses TRBV2 with TRBJ2-5; D is perhaps TRBD1 (6 bases). This CDR3 spans 13 amino acids. V was clipped by 6 bases and J by 4 bases, with 12 bases between them. Per the germline V gene, CDR1 is SNHLY and CDR2 is FYNNEI. CDR3 DNA sequence: TGTGCCAGCAGGCAGGGGCCGGGAGAGACCCAGTACTTC. Translating gives CASRQGPGETQYF.

This clone was found a few times. The CDR3: CASSSLRLAGLGQFF. The CDR3 coding sequence is TGTGCCAGCAGCTCCCTGCGGCTAGCGGGCCTGGGGCAGTTCTTC. The chain combines TRBV11-2 with TRBJ2-1; 8 bases fit TRBD2. Germline assignment: CDR1 SGHAT and CDR2 FQNNGV. J was trimmed by 12 bases and V by 4 bases; bases with no gene match: 14. The CDR3 extends over 15 amino acids.

This rearrangement joins TRBV27 to TRBJ2-5, with D perhaps matching TRBD1 or TRBD2 (5 bases each). The closer fit of TRBJ2-7 to the DNA end suggests the J call may be wrong. CDR3 size: 14 residues. Germline-derived CDR1 and CDR2 are MNHEY and SMNVEV (reference sequence). CDR3 loop: CASRDRGSSYEQYF. Here the CDR3 DNA reads TGTGCCAGCAGAGACAGAGGGAGCTCCTACGAGCAGTACTTC.

This clone has just a few counts. The chain recombines TRBV27 with TRBJ1-5; D not resolved. Per the germline V gene, CDR1 is MNHEY and CDR2 is SMNVEV (reference sequence). V was shortened by 3 bases and J by 2 bases, with 11 bases between the two germline ends. There are 15 residues in the CDR3. Here the CDR3 DNA reads TGTGCCAGCAGTTTCAATTACGGGGGCAATCAGCCCCAGCATTTT. Translation: CASSFNYGGNQPQHF.

This chain connects TRBV19 to TRBJ1-5; 8 nucleotides agree with TRBD1. V lost 1 base to trimming and J lost 7 bases; unmatched junction nucleotides: 9. CDR1 is LNHDA, CDR2 SQIVND, per germline (reference sequence). The CDR3 has 16 residues. The chain's CDR3 is CASSIGRTGSYQPQHF. The CDR3 coding sequence is TGTGCCAGTAGTATAGGCCGGACAGGGTCGTACCAGCCCCAGCATTTT.

The chain is built from TRBV9 and TRBJ1-3; D gene unclear. Trimming removed 0 bases at V and 0 bases at J, with 10 bases between. The length of the CDR3 is 16 residues. Germline lookup yields CDR1 SGDLS and CDR2 YYNGEE. The CDR3 loop is CASSVEGRSSGNTIYF. As DNA, the CDR3 is TGTGCCAGCAGCGTAGAAGGCCGCTCCTCTGGAAACACCATATATTTT.

V and J are TRBV4-1 and TRBJ2-7, with D perhaps TRBD1 (7 bases). Trimming removed 1 base from V and 4 bases from J, with 14 bases in between. Germline lookup yields CDR1 MGHRA and CDR2 YSYEKL. The CDR3 is 15 amino acids. The CDR3 loop reads CASSQVGAGGYEQYF. CDR3 coding DNA: TGCGCCAGCAGCCAAGTCGGGGCAGGGGGGTACGAGCAGTACTTC.

J is TRBJ2-6 and V is TRBV2; unclear D gene. Per germline, CDR1 SNHLY and CDR2 FYNNEI. The CDR3 is 19 residues long. Deletions cut 4 bases from V and 0 bases from J, with 19 bases between. The CDR3, as DNA: TGTGCCAGCAGTGCTCTTCCCCCGTGGGCTAACTCTGGGGCCAACGTCCTGACTTTC. This translates into CASSALPPWANSGANVLTF.

J is TRBJ1-2 and V is TRBV5-6, with D possibly matching TRBD1 (6 bases). The CDR3 covers 15 residues. Germline assignment: CDR1 SGHDT and CDR2 YYEEEE. V dropped 4 bases and J dropped 0 bases, with 13 bases sitting between them. The chain's CDR3 is CASSPQGRSNYGYTF. The CDR3 region has the DNA TGTGCCAGCAGCCCTCAGGGGAGGTCTAACTATGGCTACACCTTC.